This TCR beta chain derives from a study of blood T cell repertoires in COVID-19. Only in-frame clones appear in the TCRdb table, and some are missing; sequencing was by immunoSEQ multiplex PCR. The data show roughly 250,000 clones, with roughly nine tenths seen just once and approximately 12% held by the top ten. Sequenced material: peripheral blood. This clonotype was sampled from a woman aged 25-40 years with COVID-19, enrolled during active disease.

CDR3 in DNA: TGTGCCACCTCACTGGCGGGGGGGCCCTACGAGCAGTACTTC. Protein sequence: CATSLAGGPYEQYF. The rearrangement joins TRBV27 to TRBJ2-7; 9 nucleotides agree with TRBD2. V shed 10 bases, J shed 2 bases, and the junction held 9 bases outside the gene matches. Germline assignment: CDR1 MNHEY and CDR2 SMNVEV (reference sequence). This CDR3 spans 14 amino acids.